This TCR beta chain comes out of a study of cytomegalovirus exposure and HLA in healthy donors. This CDR3 has 15 residues. Germline CDR1 is KGHSH and CDR2 is LQKENI. J gave up 3 bases and V 2 bases, and 5 bases lay outside the gene matches. Amplification used 60 Vbeta primers and 13 Jbeta primers. The assay was immunoSEQ multiplex PCR, and TCRdb's table has in-frame clones only and misses some. The table lists hundreds of thousands of clones, 70% to 80% of them singletons. The sample holds one count of this clone. What it recognizes is unknown. Study-level findings and limits: A later analysis reportedly found fewer N-insertions in an Asian-associated ancestry cluster than the approximately 670-donor mean.

J is TRBJ1-2 and V is TRBV18, with 8 bases that match TRBD1. Sequencing was done on a sample of PBMCs. This sequence originates from a woman aged 55-70 years in good health and CMV-seropositive. CDR3 DNA sequence: TGTGCCAGCTCACCAGGCCAGGGGGCTGACTATGGCTACACCTTC. Protein product: CASSPGQGADYGYTF.